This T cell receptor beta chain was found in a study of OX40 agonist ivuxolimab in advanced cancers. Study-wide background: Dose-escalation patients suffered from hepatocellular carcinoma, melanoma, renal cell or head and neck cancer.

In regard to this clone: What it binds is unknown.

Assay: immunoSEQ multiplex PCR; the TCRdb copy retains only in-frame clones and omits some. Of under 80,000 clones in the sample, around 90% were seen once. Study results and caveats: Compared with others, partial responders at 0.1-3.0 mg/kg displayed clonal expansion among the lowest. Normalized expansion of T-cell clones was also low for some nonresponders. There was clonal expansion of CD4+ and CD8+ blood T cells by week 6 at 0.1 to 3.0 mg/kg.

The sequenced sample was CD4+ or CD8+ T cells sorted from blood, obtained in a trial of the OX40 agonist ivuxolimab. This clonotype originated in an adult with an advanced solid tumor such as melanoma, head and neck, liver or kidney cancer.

The CDR3 loop reads CASSSQGPSTDTQYF. The CDR3 nucleotides read TGTGCCAGCAGCTCCCAGGGTCCTAGCACAGATACGCAGTATTTT. V usage is TRBV11-2 and J usage is TRBJ2-3; D possibly corresponds to TRBD1 (5 bases). This CDR3 contains 15 residues. The V end was cut by 4 bases, the J end by 0 bases, with 11 bases between. Germline loops: CDR1 SGHAT, CDR2 FQNNGV.